One sample yielded the 30 T cell receptor beta chains listed below, sequenced in a study of human T cells and chemical hapten exposure. Time point given: patch test 3, about 24 weeks after DPC sensitization. This sample's treatment: therapeutic diphenylcyclopropenone sensitization with weekly scalp DPC. TCRdb reanalysed the RACE reads using MiXCR and keeps one entry per CDR3 protein. In the table there are about 160,000 distinct CDR3 sequences, 25% to 30% of which are singletons. The specimen comprised whole blood, sampled in connection with sensitization to the hapten diphenylcyclopropenone (DPC). The receptor source for this set is a woman between 18 and 29 years old with alopecia areata. Some clones in this sample may be carry-over from other donors' samples.

This chain joins TRBV29-1 and TRBJ2-7, with 11 bases lining up with TRBD2. This CDR3 has 14 residues. The trim removed 4 bases at V and 4 bases at J, leaving 6 bases unmatched. The germline V gene encodes CDR1 SQVTM and CDR2 ANQGSEA. CDR3 region: CSVGGGTSGYEQYF. CDR3 DNA sequence: TGCAGCGTTGGTGGGGGGACTAGCGGATACGAGCAGTACTTC.

V and J are TRBV5-1 and TRBJ2-1; 14 bases are shared with TRBD2. Germline CDR1 is SGHRS and CDR2 is YFSETQ. The CDR3 spans 14 residues. J lost 9 bases, V lost 4 bases, and 3 bases had no gene match. In nucleotides, the CDR3 is TGCGCCAGCAGCAAAGGACTAGCGGGGGGTGAGCAGTTCTTC. Amino acids: CASSKGLAGGEQFF.

On this clonotype: With a much larger clone just one base away, this may be a read error. J is TRBJ1-5 and V is TRBV6-2 or TRBV6-3, with D unclear. CDR3 length equals 12 residues. The V and J ends lost 6 bases and 0 bases respectively, with 3 bases between them. The V gene's germline CDR1 is MNHEY and CDR2 SVGEGT. CDR3 sequence reads: CASRDSNQPQHF. The CDR3 DNA reads TGTGCCAGCAGGGATAGCAATCAGCCCCAGCATTTT.

Note on this clonotype: A read error is likely, as this CDR3 ends without the conserved phenylalanine or tryptophan. The DNA is left out, because the CDR3 cannot be placed on it with certainty; the CDR3 is given as TCRdb lists it. This chain connects TRBV6-2 or TRBV6-3 to TRBJ2-7; the table's TRBD2 call for D was not verified on the DNA. The CDR3 numbers 16 amino acids, ends counted. The germline V gene encodes CDR1 MNHEY and CDR2 SVGEGT. The CDR3 here is CATKDPLTSGRTLGLL.

This clonotype was observed a few times. The chain carries TRBV29-1 and TRBJ2-4; D not resolved. CDR1 is SQVTM and CDR2 is ANQGSEA in the germline V gene. The ends were cut back, 4 bases at V and 0 bases at J, with 7 bases in the middle. The CDR3 extends over 13 amino acids. The chain's CDR3 is CSVVYLAKNIQYF. The CDR3 coding sequence is TGCAGCGTTGTGTACCTAGCCAAAAACATTCAGTACTTC.

The V gene is TRBV18, the J gene TRBJ2-3; D unresolved. Germline CDR1 reads KGHSH; CDR2 reads LQKENI. The CDR3 covers 13 residues. V gave up 5 bases and J gave up 4 bases, with 10 bases separating them. CDR3 in DNA: TGTGCCAGCTCATCTTCAGTGGCAGATACGCAGTATTTT. It specifies CASSSSVADTQYF.

The DNA for the CDR3 is TGTGCCAGCAGAGGGGACTATTACTACGAGCAGTACTTC. Translating gives CASRGDYYYEQYF. The chain carries TRBV27 and TRBJ2-7, with TRBD2 matching over 7 bases. The CDR3 runs to 13 residues. Germline CDR1 and CDR2: MNHEY and SMNVEV (reference sequence). V shed 6 bases, J shed 3 bases, and the junction held 5 bases outside the gene matches.

This clonotype showed up just a few times. V is TRBV29-1 and J is TRBJ2-2; D unclear. This CDR3 spans 13 amino acids. The ends were cut back, 1 base at V and 6 bases at J, with 9 bases in the middle. Germline V gene sequence: CDR1 SQVTM, CDR2 ANQGSEA. DNA of the CDR3: TGCAGCGTTGAAGTCGCGGCTTCCGGGGAGCTGTTTTTT. This sequence encodes CSVEVAASGELFF.

This chain uses TRBV5-4 with TRBJ2-7, with D possibly matching TRBD1 (6 bases). The CDR3 has 13 residues. V dropped 0 bases and J dropped 4 bases, with 8 bases sitting between them. CDR1 is SGHNT and CDR2 is YYREEE in the germline V gene (reference sequence). The CDR3 DNA reads TGTGCCAGCAGCTTGGACAGGGTGTACGAGCAGTACTTC. It translates to CASSLDRVYEQYF.

The V and J genes are TRBV24-1 and TRBJ2-1; 14 bases match TRBD2. The CDR3 sequence is 15 residues long. The ends lost 2 bases at V and 8 bases at J; junction bases unmatched: 1. Germline V gene data show CDR1 as KGHDR and CDR2 as SFDVKD. In nucleotides, the CDR3 is TGTGCCACCAGTGATTGGACTAGCGGGGGGTATGAGCAGTTCTTC. Protein product: CATSDWTSGGYEQFF.

The rearrangement joins TRBV6-5 to TRBJ2-4, with D possibly matching TRBD1 (5 bases). This CDR3 spans 11 amino acids. The germline gives CDR1 MNHEY, CDR2 SVGAGI. Trimming removed 6 bases from V and 6 bases from J, with 6 bases in between. CDR3 nucleotides: TGTGCCAGCAGGCAGGGAAACATTCAGTACTTC. It encodes CASRQGNIQYF.

This clonotype appeared many times. The gene calls are TRBV11-1 and TRBJ2-7; D uncertain. The CDR3 is made up of 14 amino acids. Per germline, CDR1 SGHAT and CDR2 FQDESV (reference sequence). With 1 base removed from V and 3 bases from J, the gap between germline ends came to 10 bases. The CDR3 DNA reads as TGTGCCAGCAGCTTAGGACCGGTGGGCTACGAGCAGTACTTC. Protein: CASSLGPVGYEQYF.

The sample holds a few counts of this clonotype. V and J are TRBV30 and TRBJ1-1; no clear D gene. V lost 4 bases and J 4 bases, leaving 19 bases between the germline ends. The V gene's germline CDR1 is GTSNPN and CDR2 SVGIG (reference sequence). The CDR3 contains 15 residues. Here the CDR3 DNA reads TGTGCCTGGACTAGGGTACCCATTGTGAGCACTGAAGCTTTCTTT. This encodes CAWTRVPIVSTEAFF.

In this sample, this clonotype turned up a few times. This chain links TRBV28 with TRBJ2-7; D may be TRBD1 (6 bases). The germline CDR1 and CDR2 sequences are MDHEN and SYDVKM. The V and J ends lost 6 bases and 0 bases respectively, with 15 bases between them. The CDR3 is made up of 15 amino acids. The CDR3 DNA reads TGTGCCAGCAGCCCCTTAGGGGGAAGCTCCTACGAGCAGTACTTC. Translated: CASSPLGGSSYEQYF.

This clonotype has a handful of counts. V usage is TRBV6-2 or TRBV6-3 and J usage is TRBJ2-1, with TRBD2 as a possible D gene (6 bases). CDR1 is MNHEY and CDR2 is SVGEGT in the germline V gene. This CDR3 comprises 13 residues. Between the trimmed V and J ends, which lost 5 bases and 7 bases, there was a span of 12 bases. CDR3 bases: TGTGCCAGCAGTCTCCGCCGGGGGAATGAGCAGTTCTTC. Translated: CASSLRRGNEQFF.

The table lists this clonotype with a count of one. The J gene is TRBJ2-1, the V gene TRBV7-6; 7 bases align to TRBD2. CDR1 is SGHVS and CDR2 is FNYEAQ in the germline V gene. This CDR3 is built from 15 residues. V shed 5 bases and J 4 bases; nucleotides not matched to a gene: 8. CDR3 DNA sequence: TGTGCCAGCAGCACGAGAGCGGGGATTTACAATGAGCAGTTCTTC. This sequence encodes CASSTRAGIYNEQFF.

The chain combines TRBV7-2 with TRBJ2-3; 7 nucleotides align to TRBD1. Germline V gene sequence: CDR1 SGHTA, CDR2 FQGNSA. The CDR3 spans 15 residues. Trimming removed 5 bases from V and 13 bases from J; junction bases left unmatched: 18. The CDR3 bases are TGTGCCAGCAGCGCCCGGGACAGTCCGCACCCCATGGAGTATTTT. Translation: CASSARDSPHPMEYF. The complete variable domain, with remaining parts taken from reference TRBV7-2 and TRBJ2-3, reads GAGVSQSPSNKVTEKGKDVELRCDPISGHTALYWYRQSLGQGLEFLIYFQGNSAPDKSGLPSDRFSAERTGGSVSTLTIQRTQQEDSAVYLCASSARDSPHPMEYFGPGTRLTVL.

The rearrangement joins TRBV7-6 to TRBJ2-1; the match to TRBD2 covers 8 bases. The CDR3 is made up of 17 amino acids. J was trimmed by 9 bases and V by 5 bases; bases with no gene match: 18. Germline-derived CDR1 and CDR2 are SGHVS and FNYEAQ. The CDR3 protein is CASSKRLAPLSGVEQFF. For the CDR3, the DNA is TGTGCCAGCAGCAAAAGACTAGCGCCACTAAGTGGGGTTGAGCAGTTCTTC.

The CDR3 coding sequence is TGTGCCAGCTCACCCAACAGATTTAATGAAAAACTGTTTTTT. Translation gives CASSPNRFNEKLFF. The V call is TRBV18, the J call TRBJ1-4; unclear D gene. Trimming took 3 bases from V and 4 from J, leaving 9 bases between them. CDR3 length equals 14 residues. Looked up from germline, CDR1 is KGHSH and CDR2 is LQKENI.

This clonotype occurred a few times. The J gene is TRBJ1-4, the V gene TRBV18, with no clear D. V was clipped by 2 bases and J by 4 bases, with 17 bases between them. The CDR3 consists of 17 residues. Per the germline V gene, CDR1 is KGHSH and CDR2 is LQKENI. The chain's CDR3 is CASSPSLASRGNEKLFF. The CDR3 DNA follows: TGTGCCAGCTCACCATCCCTCGCCTCGCGGGGTAATGAAAAACTGTTTTTT. Filled out from reference TRBV18 and TRBJ1-4, the complete variable domain reads NAGVMQNPRHLVRRRGQEARLRCSPMKGHSHVYWYRQLPEEGLKFMVYLQKENIIDESGMPKERFSAEFPKEGPSILRIQQVVRGDSAAYFCASSPSLASRGNEKLFFGSGTQLSVL.

Only one count was recorded for this clonotype. This chain links TRBV20-1 with TRBJ2-5; TRBD1 might be the D (6 bases). V shed 3 bases and J shed 5 bases, with 16 bases lying between them. Germline CDR1 DFQATT, CDR2 SNEGSKA (reference sequence). This CDR3 comprises 14 residues. This CDR3 is CSASVWERGETQYF. CDR3 nucleotide sequence: TGCAGTGCTAGTGTGTGGGAGAGGGGGGAGACCCAGTACTTC.

The chain employs TRBV6-2 or TRBV6-3 and TRBJ1-1; 7 nucleotides line up with TRBD1. With 7 bases clipped from V and 4 bases from J, the junction kept 6 bases outside the gene matches. The CDR3 covers 13 residues. Per germline, CDR1 MNHEY and CDR2 SVGEGT. CDR3 loop: CASNDRVATEAFF. The DNA of the CDR3 is TGTGCCAGCAACGACAGGGTGGCCACTGAAGCTTTCTTT.

The chain has TRBV2 and TRBJ2-5, with D perhaps matching TRBD2 (5 bases). The length of the CDR3 is 14 residues. Germline V gene lookup returns CDR1 SNHLY and CDR2 FYNNEI. V was trimmed by 6 bases and J by 1 base, leaving 12 bases between them. CDR3 in amino acids: CASRGVRLQETQYF. CDR3 coding DNA: TGTGCCAGCAGGGGAGTGAGACTCCAAGAGACCCAGTACTTC.

In this sample, this clonotype turned up a few times. J is TRBJ1-2 and V is TRBV6-2 or TRBV6-3, with 9 bases lining up with TRBD1. Trimming took 8 bases from V and 4 from J; bases not matched to a gene: 14. This CDR3 spans 16 amino acids. Per the germline V gene, CDR1 is MNHEY and CDR2 is SVGEGT. CDR3 bases: TGTGCCAGCTTGCCCCTCACGGGACAGGGTGGCTATGGCTACACCTTC. Amino acid sequence: CASLPLTGQGGYGYTF.

This clonotype was recorded many times. The chain is built from TRBV7-6 and TRBJ1-4; TRBD1 is a possible D gene (5 bases). V was pared by 6 bases and J by 8 bases, with 13 bases between. The CDR3 has 13 amino acids. The germline V gene has CDR1 SGHVS and CDR2 FNYEAQ. The CDR3: CASSARQREKLFF. Written as DNA, the CDR3 is TGTGCCAGCAGTGCGAGACAGAGGGAAAAACTGTTTTTT.

The chain combines TRBV6-5 with TRBJ1-2; D may be TRBD1 (5 bases). The CDR3 is 14 residues long. Germline V gives CDR1 MNHEY, CDR2 SVGAGI. The V gene lost 5 bases and the J gene lost 7 bases, with 17 bases spanning the gap. In DNA, the CDR3 is TGTGCCAGCAGTACAAAAACAGGATACGGTGGCTACACCTTC. Residues: CASSTKTGYGGYTF.

The table lists this clonotype with a few counts. J is TRBJ1-2 and V is TRBV9; 7 nucleotides line up with TRBD1. Germline V lookup: CDR1 SGDLS, CDR2 YYNGEE. After removal of 2 bases from V and 4 bases from J, the junction contained 11 bases not matched to a gene. The CDR3 runs to 16 residues. The CDR3 DNA sequence: TGTGCCAGCAGCGTTCTAAATCCGGGACAGCTCTATGGCTACACCTTC. Amino acids: CASSVLNPGQLYGYTF. The full variable domain, rest sourced from reference TRBV9 and TRBJ1-2, is DSGVTQTPKHLITATGQRVTLRCSPRSGDLSVYWYQQSLDQGLQFLIQYYNGEERAKGNILERFSAQQFPDLHSELNLSSLELGDSALYFCASSVLNPGQLYGYTFGSGTRLTVV.

The chain links TRBV9 to TRBJ2-1, with TRBD2 identical over 10 bases. This CDR3 contains 14 residues. Per germline, CDR1 SGDLS and CDR2 YYNGEE. Trimming took 0 bases from V and 9 from J; bases not matched to a gene: 3. CDR3 loop: CASSVVSGGSEQFF. As DNA, the CDR3 is TGTGCCAGCAGCGTAGTTAGCGGGGGGAGTGAGCAGTTCTTC.

The chain links TRBV25-1 to TRBJ2-7; D perhaps matches TRBD2 (5 bases). Germline V gene data show CDR1 as MGHDK and CDR2 as SYGVNS. With 6 bases removed from V and 4 bases from J, the gap between germline ends came to 13 bases. This CDR3 comprises 13 residues. The CDR3 DNA reads TGTGCCAGCAGCTCCCAGGCGGGTTACGAGCAGTACTTC. Translation gives CASSSQAGYEQYF.

The rearrangement links TRBV7-2 to TRBJ2-5; 7 bases line up with TRBD1. The CDR3 sequence is 16 residues long. CDR1 is SGHTA and CDR2 is FQGNSA in the germline V gene. The ends lost 1 base at V and 5 bases at J; junction bases unmatched: 10. CDR3 coding DNA: TGTGCCAGCAGCTTAGTGCAGGGGGTAGCCGGGGAGACCCAGTACTTC. Its translation is CASSLVQGVAGETQYF.